The clone carrying this TCR beta chain was observed a few times. The entry originates in a study of chemoradiotherapy in HPV16-positive cancers. The method was immunoSEQ multiplex PCR; TCRdb's version includes in-frame clones alone and lacks a portion of them. The sample comprises roughly 20,000 clones, roughly 80% of which are singletons, and approximately 3.7% rests with the top ten. V was clipped by 8 bases and J by 4 bases, with 12 bases between them. CDR1 is MNHEY, CDR2 SVGAGI, per germline. CDR3 length: 14 residues. The source is a human donor with HPV-associated anogenital cancer. The V and J genes are TRBV6-5 and TRBJ2-6; D not resolved. Specimen: blood, collected from a patient who underwent chemoradiotherapy. The CDR3 sequence is CASLSGWGANVLTF. The CDR3 DNA reads TGTGCCAGCTTGTCCGGGTGGGGGGCCAACGTCCTGACTTTC.